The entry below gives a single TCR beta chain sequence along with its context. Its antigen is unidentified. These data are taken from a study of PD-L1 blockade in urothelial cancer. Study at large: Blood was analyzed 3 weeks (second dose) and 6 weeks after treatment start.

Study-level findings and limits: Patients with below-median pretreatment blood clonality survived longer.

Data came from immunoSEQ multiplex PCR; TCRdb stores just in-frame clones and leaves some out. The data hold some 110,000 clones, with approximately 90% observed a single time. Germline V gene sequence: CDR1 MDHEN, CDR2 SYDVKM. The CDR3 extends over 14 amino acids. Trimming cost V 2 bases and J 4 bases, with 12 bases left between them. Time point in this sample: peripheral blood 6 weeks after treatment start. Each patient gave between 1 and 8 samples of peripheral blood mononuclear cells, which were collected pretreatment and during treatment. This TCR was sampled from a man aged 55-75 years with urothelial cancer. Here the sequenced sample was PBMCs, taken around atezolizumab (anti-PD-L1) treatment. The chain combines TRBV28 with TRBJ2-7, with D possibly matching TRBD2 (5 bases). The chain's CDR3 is CASSLDVGVYEQYF. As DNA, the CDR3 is TGTGCCAGCAGTTTAGATGTGGGAGTGTACGAGCAGTACTTC. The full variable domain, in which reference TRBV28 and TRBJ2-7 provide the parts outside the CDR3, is DVKVTQSSRYLVKRTGEKVFLECVQDMDHENMFWYRQDPGLGLRLIYFSYDVKMKEKGDIPEGYSVSREKKERFSLILESASTNQTSMYLCASSLDVGVYEQYFGPGTRLTVT.